Listed below are T cell receptor beta chains from one sample, sequenced in a study of glioma-infiltrating T cells. TCRdb redid the calling of the multiplex PCR reads with MiXCR, one entry per CDR3 protein. In the table there are under 50,000 distinct CDR3 sequences, approximately 20% of which are singletons. Sequencing input: glioma tissue, nonneoplastic brain tissue, or PBMCs (not recorded which). These receptors all stem from a human donor with low-grade glioma or glioblastoma, undergoing nonglioma brain surgery, or in good health (not recorded which). Both conserved end residues are part of each CDR3. The D gene is left open where the match is weak. Clone size appears in some rows only: once, few, many, or a class for an expanded clone.

cdr3_length clone_size d_call j_call v_call cdr3_nt cdr3_aa
17 NA NA TRBJ1-3 TRBV12-3/TRBV12-4 TGTGCCAGCAGTTTTGGAGGGACGAAGGCCTCTGGAAACACCATATATTTT CASSFGGTKASGNTIYF
13 NA NA TRBJ1-4 TRBV5-5 TGTGCCAGCAGCCTCGTCCCTAATGAAAAACTGTTTTTT CASSLVPNEKLFF
16 few NA TRBJ1-1 TRBV5-4 TGTGCCAGCAGCTTGGAGTCGGAGGCCGTGAACACTGAAGCTTTCTTT CASSLESEAVNTEAFF
13 many NA TRBJ2-7 TRBV5-6 TGTGCCAGCAGCTTGGGAGCTGGCATGGAGCAGTACTTC CASSLGAGMEQYF
14 many NA TRBJ1-2 TRBV20-1 TGCAGTGCCGTGAAGGAGCAGGGAGTCTATGGCTACACCTTC CSAVKEQGVYGYTF
12 few NA TRBJ2-5 TRBV29-1 TGCAGCAAAACCGGCGGGCAGGAGACCCAGTACTTC CSKTGGQETQYF
12 medium-sized TRBD2 TRBJ2-3 TRBV20-1 TGCAGTGCTAGCGGGGGGGCAGATACGCAGTATTTT CSASGGADTQYF
16 NA NA TRBJ2-3 TRBV27 TGTGCCAGCATTTTTCGTACAGTGTTTGGCCCATATACGCAGTATTTT CASIFRTVFGPYTQYF
14 many NA TRBJ2-2 TRBV7-9 TGTGCCAGCAGCCCGCGACTAGTTCCCGGGGAGCTGTTTTTT CASSPRLVPGELFF
13 few NA TRBJ1-2 TRBV11-2 TGTGCCAGCAGCTCATTGAGGGAGTATGGCTACACCTTC CASSSLREYGYTF
18 once TRBD2 TRBJ2-5 TRBV13 TGTGCCAGCAGCCCCCCCCTAGAGAGCGGGGACCACCAAGAGACCCAGTACTTC CASSPPLESGDHQETQYF
15 few TRBD1 TRBJ2-5 TRBV7-9 TGTGCCAGCAGCTCGGGGACAGGGGGACAAGAGACCCAGTACTTC CASSSGTGGQETQYF
16 many TRBD2 TRBJ2-1 TRBV20-1 TGCAGTGCTAAGACCCTGATGGCGGGAGCCTACAATGAGCAGTTCTTC CSAKTLMAGAYNEQFF
13 many NA TRBJ2-5 TRBV28 TGTGCCAGCAGTCTGTCGCGTAGATGGCCCCAGTACTTC CASSLSRRWPQYF
17 many NA TRBJ1-3 TRBV20-1 TGCAGTGCTAGACCCTACCAGGAGCCTAGCTCTGGAAACACCATATATTTT CSARPYQEPSSGNTIYF
12 many NA TRBJ2-7 TRBV20-1 TGCAGTGCTAGATCAGGGGTACAAGAGCAGTACTTC CSARSGVQEQYF
15 NA TRBD1 TRBJ1-3 TRBV27 TGTGTTAGCAGTCAGGGACAGGGGCCTGGAAACACCATATATTTT CVSSQGQGPGNTIYF
14 many TRBD1 TRBJ1-5 TRBV9 TGTGCCAGCAGCGTAGGACAGGGGGATCAGCCCCAGCATTTT CASSVGQGDQPQHF
15 many TRBD1 TRBJ2-4 TRBV18 TGTGCCAGCTCACCGAGGACAGGGATAAGAGACATTCAGTACTTC CASSPRTGIRDIQYF
19 NA NA TRBJ1-6 TRBV6-6 TGTGCCAGCAGTTACTCCTCCGGGGCCCTTGACTCCTATAATTCACCCCTCCACTTT CASSYSSGALDSYNSPLHF
14 few NA TRBJ2-3 TRBV3-1 TGTGCCAGCAGCCCCGGGTCCTGGGGAGATACGCAGTATTTT CASSPGSWGDTQYF
12 NA NA TRBJ2-1 TRBV29-1 TGCAGCGTCTTAGGGTCCTACAATGAGCAGTTCTTC CSVLGSYNEQFF
14 NA NA TRBJ2-5 TRBV7-9 TGTGCCAGCAGACAAGGGGGTAAACAAGAGACCCAGTACTTC CASRQGGKQETQYF
16 NA TRBD2 TRBJ2-1 TRBV9 TGTGCCAGCAGCACGTCTAGCGGGAGGTTCTACAATGAGCAGTTCTTC CASSTSSGRFYNEQFF
13 medium-sized TRBD2 TRBJ2-1 TRBV20-1 TGCAGTGCGCTAGCGGGGAACTACAATGAGCAGTTCTTC CSALAGNYNEQFF
15 few TRBD2 TRBJ2-5 TRBV5-4 TGTGCCAGCAGCCCTCCGGGGGGGCCCCAAGAGACCCAGTACTTC CASSPPGGPQETQYF
14 NA TRBD1 TRBJ1-6 TRBV7-6 TGTGCCAGAAGTTCCGGGACAGCCAATTCACCCCTCTACTTT CARSSGTANSPLYF
14 many NA TRBJ2-5 TRBV2 TGTGCCAGCACCTTGGGGACACGTCCGGAGACCCAGTACTTC CASTLGTRPETQYF
13 many NA TRBJ2-1 TRBV28 TGTGCCAGCAGTTTATTAGCTAAGGGGGAGCAGTTCTTC CASSLLAKGEQFF
17 many TRBD2 TRBJ2-5 TRBV28 TGTGCCAGCAGTTCCCTCTCCCAGCGGGGGGGACTAGAGACCCAGTACTTC CASSSLSQRGGLETQYF
13 NA NA TRBJ1-1 TRBV5-1 TGCGCCAGCAGCCCGGGACCCATCGAAGGAGCTTTCTTT CASSPGPIEGAFF
13 NA NA TRBJ1-5 TRBV7-2 TGCGCCAGCAGCTCCAAGCCAGGACAGCCCAAGCATTTT CASSSKPGQPKHF
18 few TRBD2 TRBJ2-1 TRBV5-4 TGTGCCAGCAGCTTGGAGTTTTGGGCTAGCGGCTCCTACAATGAGCAGTTCTTC CASSLEFWASGSYNEQFF
12 many NA TRBJ2-7 TRBV6-1 TGTGCCTGTAGACAGGGAGGCGACGAGCAGTACTTC CACRQGGDEQYF
15 few TRBD2 TRBJ2-1 TRBV10-3 TGTGCCGGTTCCCGGGGACTAGAGGGACGCAATGAGCAGTTCTTC CAGSRGLEGRNEQFF
12 many NA TRBJ2-1 TRBV20-1 TGCAGTGCAGCGGGTCCAGGGAATGAGCAGTTCTTC CSAAGPGNEQFF
14 many TRBD2 TRBJ2-5 TRBV4-1 TGCGCCAGCAGCCAAGTCGCGGGAGTAGAGACCCAGTACTTC CASSQVAGVETQYF
15 many NA TRBJ2-7 TRBV4-1 TGCGCCAGCAGCCAAGAAACGGACAATCTAGGGGAGCAGTACTTC CASSQETDNLGEQYF
13 many NA TRBJ1-5 TRBV19 TGTGCCAGTCAGGGCCAGAGCAATCAGCCCCAGCATTTT CASQGQSNQPQHF
15 NA NA TRBJ1-5 TRBV19 TGTGCCAGTAGTTTGGCAGATTATAGCAATCAGCCCCAGCATTTT CASSLADYSNQPQHF
15 many NA TRBJ2-3 TRBV7-9 TGTGCCAGCAGCTCCAGCAGGGGGGTTACAGATACGCAGTATTTT CASSSSRGVTDTQYF
13 many NA TRBJ2-3 TRBV5-1 TGCGCCAGCAGCTTGGAACTAGTGGATACGCAGTATTTT CASSLELVDTQYF
13 many TRBD1 TRBJ1-1 TRBV7-9 TGTGCCAGCTTGGCAGGGGGGACCACTGAAGCTTTCTTT CASLAGGTTEAFF